The source of this TCR beta chain is a study of beta chain features in type 1 diabetes. Study-level results: Equally in patients and controls, PCR might preferentially amplify shorter templates. Naive, central memory and Treg TCRB repertoires seemed to resemble each other more closely in patients than they did in healthy donors.

Sequenced material consisted of expressed TCRB transcripts (all of the isolated RNA was reverse transcribed). Clones were sequenced by immunoSEQ multiplex PCR, and TCRdb holds only the in-frame ones, with some missing. The sample holds a few hundred thousand clones; around a fifth are singletons and the top ten take 0.044%. This clone has a handful of counts. The antigen is not known. Germline values: CDR1 KGHSH, CDR2 LQKENI. The CDR3 loop spans 14 amino acids. V lost 5 bases, J lost 0 bases, and 8 bases lay in between. The collection from each donor was one heparinised blood draw averaging about 116 mL. Sorting of CD4+ naive, central memory, regulatory and stem cell-like memory cells was performed via CD45RO/CCR7/CD25/CD127/CD95/CD27.

The clonotype originates from a woman aged 18-29 years in good health. Sequencing was done on a sample of naive CD4+ T cells from blood. The chain employs TRBV18 and TRBJ1-3; D is ambiguous. CDR3 region: CASSEQSSGNTIYF. The CDR3, as DNA: TGTGCCAGCTCAGAACAGAGCTCTGGAAACACCATATATTTT.